The 3 T cell receptor beta chains presented below share a single source sample, sequenced in a study of T cells after somatic rescue of genetic block. Method: immunoSEQ multiplex PCR; TCRdb's copy keeps in-frame clones and lacks some. This table has roughly 58,000 clones, more than 90% appearing once. Sequencing used peripheral blood mononuclear cells (PBMCs). All receptors come from a child younger than two.

The chain is built from TRBV12-5 and TRBJ2-6; D is possibly TRBD1 (7 bases). Per germline, CDR1 LGHNT and CDR2 FRNRAP. This CDR3 contains 19 residues. Between the trimmed V and J ends, which lost 0 bases and 0 bases, there was a span of 15 bases. Here the CDR3 DNA reads TGTGCTAGTGGTTTGGTACCGGGACAGACTAGCTCTGGGGCCAACGTCCTGACTTTC. Translation gives CASGLVPGQTSSGANVLTF.

J is TRBJ2-7 and V is TRBV5-1; 8 nucleotides match TRBD1. In germline, CDR1 is SGHRS, CDR2 YFSETQ. V lost 4 bases, J lost 5 bases, and 8 bases stayed unmatched. The CDR3 consists of 14 residues. CDR3 region: CASSPRDRRDEQYF. CDR3 bases: TGCGCCAGCAGCCCCCGGGACAGGCGAGACGAGCAGTACTTC.

V is TRBV27 and J is TRBJ2-5, with 10 positions matching TRBD1. Germline values: CDR1 MNHEY, CDR2 SMNVEV (reference sequence). After removal of 5 bases from V and 5 bases from J, the junction contained 5 bases not matched to a gene. The CDR3 consists of 14 residues. CDR3 in amino acids: CASSPTGQGETQYF. The CDR3 nucleotides read TGTGCCAGCAGTCCCACGGGACAGGGGGAGACCCAGTACTTC.